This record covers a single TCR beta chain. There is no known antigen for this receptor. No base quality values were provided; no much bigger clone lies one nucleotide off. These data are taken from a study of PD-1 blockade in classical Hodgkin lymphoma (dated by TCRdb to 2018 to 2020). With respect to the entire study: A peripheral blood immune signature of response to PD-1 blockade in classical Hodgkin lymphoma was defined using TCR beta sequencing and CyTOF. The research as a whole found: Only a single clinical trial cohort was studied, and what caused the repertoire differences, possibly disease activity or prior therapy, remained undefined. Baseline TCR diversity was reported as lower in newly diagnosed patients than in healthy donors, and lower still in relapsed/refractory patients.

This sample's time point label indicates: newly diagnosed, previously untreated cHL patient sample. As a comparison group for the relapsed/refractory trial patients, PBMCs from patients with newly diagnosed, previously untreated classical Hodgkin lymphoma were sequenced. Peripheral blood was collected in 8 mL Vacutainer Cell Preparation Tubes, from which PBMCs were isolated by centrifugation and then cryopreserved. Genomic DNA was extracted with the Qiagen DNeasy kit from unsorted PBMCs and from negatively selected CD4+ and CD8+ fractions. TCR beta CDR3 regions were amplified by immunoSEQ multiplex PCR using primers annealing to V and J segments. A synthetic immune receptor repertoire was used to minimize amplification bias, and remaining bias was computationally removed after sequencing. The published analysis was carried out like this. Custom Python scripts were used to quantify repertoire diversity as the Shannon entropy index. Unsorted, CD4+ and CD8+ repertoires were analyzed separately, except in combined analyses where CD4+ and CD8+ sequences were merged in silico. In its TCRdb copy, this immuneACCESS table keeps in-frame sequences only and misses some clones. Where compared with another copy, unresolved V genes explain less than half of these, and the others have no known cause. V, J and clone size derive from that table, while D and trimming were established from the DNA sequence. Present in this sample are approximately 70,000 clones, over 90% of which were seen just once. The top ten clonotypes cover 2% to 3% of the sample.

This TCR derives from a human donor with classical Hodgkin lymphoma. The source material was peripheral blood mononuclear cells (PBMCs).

The CDR3 region: CASSSGRVAFF. The sequenced DNA: TGTGCCAGCAGCTCAGGGAGAGTAGCTTTCTTT. The chain joins TRBV7-2 to TRBJ1-1, and the D gene may be TRBD1, 5 bases matching. Cut back by 4 bases and 10 bases, the V and J ends lie 10 bases apart. The CDR3 runs 11 amino acids, cysteine and phenylalanine included. Kept here is only the CDR3 DNA, which spans 33 bases and is read in frame from base 1. Looking up the germline V gene yields CDR1 SGHTA and CDR2 FQGNSA.